This T cell receptor (beta chain) was retrieved from a study of T cells in localized non-small cell lung cancer. Germline V CDR1 and CDR2: MNHGY, SAAAGT. J lost 5 bases, V lost 2 bases, and 9 bases had no gene match. This CDR3 is 18 amino acids long. This clone is medium-sized. Produced via immunoSEQ multiplex PCR; TCRdb's table is partial and in-frame only. The data show 1,500 to 2,000 clones, around 26% seen once. The gene calls are TRBV6-8 and TRBJ2-5, with 15 bases that match TRBD2. The receptor was isolated from an older male donor with stage I squamous cell lung carcinoma. Sequenced material: normal lung tissue next to the tumor, taken before any cancer treatment. CDR3 loop: CASSYLAGTSGRRETQYF. CDR3 DNA: TGTGCCAGCAGTTACCTCGCCGGGACTAGCGGGAGGCGGGAGACCCAGTACTTC.